This TCR beta chain appears in the sequencing data of a study of neurological immune-mediated disorders (dated by TCRdb to between 2017 and 2020). Concerning the study at large: Among the approximately 35 multiple sclerosis patients, relapsing-remitting MS was present in roughly 30 and secondary progressive MS was present in 3. The approximately 96 TCR-beta libraries covered PBMC samples along with longitudinal samples, technical triplicates, and paired sorted CD4+ and CD8+ T-cell subsets. Using UMI-based sequencing, the study compared peripheral blood TCR-beta repertoires from patients with HTLV-I-associated myelopathy (HAM/TSP), patients with multiple sclerosis, and healthy controls. The cohort was made up of approximately 65 subjects, consisting of about 15 HAM/TSP patients, some 34 multiple sclerosis patients and some 20 healthy controls.

Unsorted PBMC libraries were generated from 2 million PBMCs stored in RNAlater at -80 °C until RNA extraction. Multiple sclerosis patients were enrolled in a US clinical protocol evaluating disease progression by magnetic resonance imaging. Peripheral blood was subjected to Ficoll-Hypaque density gradient centrifugation to isolate PBMCs, which were then cryopreserved in liquid nitrogen. cDNA was synthesized by template-switch 5'RACE using a primer carrying a 10-nucleotide random unique molecular identifier by which each TCR transcript was tagged. Every sequencing run yielded over 170 million TCR-beta sequences covering 15-18 subjects. The RNeasy kit was used to extract total RNA. TCR-beta VDJ regions were amplified with primers for the TCR constant region and the 5'RACE anchor, using the KAPA Real-time Library Amplification kit. Sample indexes and Illumina adaptors were added in a first PCR, after which library yield was increased in a second PCR. After purification with Ampure beads, the TCR product of roughly 650 bp was size-selected on a 2% E-gel SizeSelection system. Before pooling, library quality was checked on a Bioanalyzer, concentration was measured with Qubit, and libraries were quantified with the Kapa Library Quantification kit. Libraries were sequenced paired-end 2 x 150 bp on an Illumina HiSeq 2500. To increase sequence diversity, about 25-31% phiX was spiked into each library pool. The paper's processing steps were these. Quality-filtered reads were processed with the UMI-based MiGEC pipeline, which removed over 75% of raw TCR sequences during error correction. VDJ genes were aligned to IMGT germline references, and each clonotype was defined by a unique CDR3 amino acid sequence together with V-J genes. Clonal expansion, Shannon diversity and CDR3 relatedness (CalcPairwiseDistances, ClusterSamples) were evaluated with VDJtools, and phylogenetic trees were built with CLCbio workbench. A clone was classed as expanded if it had 8 or more unique UMIs, a cutoff based on coefficient-of-variation modelling across technical triplicates. In TCRdb, the public reads were trimmed at Q25 with fastp and aligned with MiXCR, with productive beta chains retained. Every CDR3 protein is listed once, alongside the most common genes and DNA of its rows. Clone size and V and J calls follow TCRdb, not the original study. This sample is represented by about 74,000 distinct CDR3 sequences; roughly 5.5% of them were singletons. Of the sample, roughly 7.4% falls within the top ten clones.

This clonotype came up a few times. Its recognized antigen is unknown. At one boundary the junction diverges from the germline segment, which might be a read error. The CDR3 covers 17 residues, taking in both the cysteine and the phenylalanine. The DNA shown is the 51-base CDR3, in frame from base 1. CDR1 and CDR2, per the germline V gene (reference sequence), are DFQATT and SNEGSKA. Study-level results and caveats: No identical CDR3 amino acid sequences were shared among expanded clones across subjects, suggesting private TCR-beta repertoires in all groups. TCR clonal expansion was highest in HAM/TSP patients and lowest in MS patients, with MS patients falling below even healthy controls. The MS cluster showed no association with clinical or MRI features, and the authors stated that larger cohorts are needed. Repertoires from 18 of 34 MS patients were grouped by phylogenetic analysis into a cluster of related CDR3 sequences, suggesting a possible repertoire-level signature.

Sample: PBMCs. The sequence was collected from a man aged 18 to 29 with multiple sclerosis. The V and J genes are TRBV20-1 and TRBJ1-6; 7 bases in between match TRBD1. Here the CDR3 is given as CSARDRQGSISNSPLNF. The nucleotide sequence is given as TGCAGTGCTAGAGATCGACAGGGATCGATCTCTAATTCACCCCTCAACTTT.